Each of the 4 T cell receptor beta chains below was sequenced from the same sample in a study of monozygotic twins with inflammatory bowel disease. TCRdb re-called the 5' RACE reads and gives one entry per CDR3 protein, without DNA. This sample contains about 380,000 distinct CDR3 sequences. Sequenced material: blood. These receptors originate from a human donor with ulcerative colitis or Crohn's disease, or a healthy co-twin of an affected twin (not recorded which).

The chain recombines TRBV29-1 with TRBJ2-2; TCRdb reports TRBD2, a call that lacks DNA to check it against. The CDR3 has 17 amino acids. Looked up from germline, CDR1 is SQVTM and CDR2 is ANQGSEA. The CDR3 sequence: CSVDSELSGGLPGELFF.

The V gene is TRBV6-2 or TRBV6-3, the J gene TRBJ2-7; TCRdb lists TRBD2, though no DNA is available to test this call. Germline CDR1 reads MNHEY; CDR2 reads SVGEGT. The CDR3 has 12 amino acids. The chain's CDR3 is CASSLRGAEQYF.

This chain links TRBV5-6 with TRBJ2-7; TCRdb's D call, TRBD1, is unchecked because there is no DNA. Per germline, CDR1 SGHDT and CDR2 YYEEEE. The CDR3 consists of 14 residues. CDR3 residues: CASSLVGPPYEQYF. Supplemented by reference TRBV5-6 and TRBJ2-7, the full variable domain reads DAGVTQSPTHLIKTRGQQVTLRCSPKSGHDTVSWYQQALGQGPQFIFQYYEEEERQRGNFPDRFSGHQFPNYSSELNVNALLLGDSALYLCASSLVGPPYEQYFGPGTRLTVT.

The chain employs TRBV14 and TRBJ2-1; TCRdb returns TRBD1, unconfirmable since there is no DNA. The CDR3 is 16 amino acids. The germline V gene encodes CDR1 SGHDN and CDR2 FVKESK. CDR3 sequence: CASSQDKGTVYNEQFF.